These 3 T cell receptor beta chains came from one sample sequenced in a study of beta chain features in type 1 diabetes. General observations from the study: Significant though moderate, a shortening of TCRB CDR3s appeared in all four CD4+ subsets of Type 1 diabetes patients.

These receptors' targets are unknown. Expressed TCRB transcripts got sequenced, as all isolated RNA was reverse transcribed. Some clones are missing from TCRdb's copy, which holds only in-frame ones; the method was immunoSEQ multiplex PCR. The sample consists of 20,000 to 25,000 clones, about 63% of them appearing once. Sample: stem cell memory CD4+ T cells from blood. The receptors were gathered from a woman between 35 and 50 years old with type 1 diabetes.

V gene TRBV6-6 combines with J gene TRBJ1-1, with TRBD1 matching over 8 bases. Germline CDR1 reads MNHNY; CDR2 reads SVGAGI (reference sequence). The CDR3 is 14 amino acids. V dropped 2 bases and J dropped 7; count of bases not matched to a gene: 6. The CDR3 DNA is TGTGCCAGCAGTTACCCCAACGGACAGGGTGAAGCTTTCTTT. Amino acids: CASSYPNGQGEAFF.

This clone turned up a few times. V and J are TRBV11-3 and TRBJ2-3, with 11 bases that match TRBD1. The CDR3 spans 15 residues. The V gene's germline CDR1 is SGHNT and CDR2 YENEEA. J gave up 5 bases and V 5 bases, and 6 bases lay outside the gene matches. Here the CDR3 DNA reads TGTGCCAGCAGCACCCGGGACAGGGGGAAAGATACGCAGTATTTT. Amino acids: CASSTRDRGKDTQYF.

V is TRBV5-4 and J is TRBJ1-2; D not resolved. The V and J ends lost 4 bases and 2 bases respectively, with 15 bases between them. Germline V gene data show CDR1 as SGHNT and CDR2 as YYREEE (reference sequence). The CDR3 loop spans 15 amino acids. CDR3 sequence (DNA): TGTGCCAGCAGCCAAGATCGGGTCAGCAACTATGGCTACACCTTC. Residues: CASSQDRVSNYGYTF.